This paragraph covers one T cell receptor (beta chain) sequence. The antigen is not known. The data stem from a study of cytomegalovirus exposure and HLA in healthy donors. General study findings and limits: First-cohort TCR clusters tended to co-occur in the 120 or so validation repertoires, a later analysis found. A few CMV-associated chains proved CMV antigen-specific in vitro.

TCRdb keeps only in-frame clones here, not all; method: immunoSEQ multiplex PCR. The table shows about 120,000 clones, with 89% occurring only once. The sample taken for sequencing was PBMCs. The origin of this receptor is a woman aged 18-30 years in good health and CMV-seronegative.

In DNA form, the CDR3 reads TGTGCCAGCAGCTTGGCGGGAGTTGGCACTGAAGCTTTCTTT. It codes for CASSLAGVGTEAFF. The chain links TRBV7-9 to TRBJ1-1; D remains unclear. Per germline, CDR1 SEHNR and CDR2 FQNEAQ (reference sequence). The CDR3 is 14 residues long. V gave up 3 bases and J gave up 4 bases, with 12 bases separating them.